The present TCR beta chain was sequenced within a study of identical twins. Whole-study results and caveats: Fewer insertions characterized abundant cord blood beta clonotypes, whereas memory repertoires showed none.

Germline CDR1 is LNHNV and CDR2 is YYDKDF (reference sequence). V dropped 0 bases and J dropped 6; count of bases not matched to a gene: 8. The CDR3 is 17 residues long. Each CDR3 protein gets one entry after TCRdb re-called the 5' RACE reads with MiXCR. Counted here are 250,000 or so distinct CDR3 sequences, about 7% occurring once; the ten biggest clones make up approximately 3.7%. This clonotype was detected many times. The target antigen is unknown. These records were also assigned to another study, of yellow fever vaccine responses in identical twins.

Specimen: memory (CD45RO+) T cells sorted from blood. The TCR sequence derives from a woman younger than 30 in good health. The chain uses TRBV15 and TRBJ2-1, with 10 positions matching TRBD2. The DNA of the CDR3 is TGTGCCACCAGCAGAGATCTCGTAGCGGGAGGTAGCAATGAGCAGTTCTTC. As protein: CATSRDLVAGGSNEQFF.